This T cell receptor beta chain is from a study of naive and memory T cell subsets. Overnight CMV lysate stimulation of fresh PBMCs defined donor CMV status by CD4+ IFNgamma. Sequential positive selection took CD4 T cells first, then CD8 T cells. Four subsets defined by CD45RA and CD27 were sorted after CD3, CD4, CD8 and live/dead staining. Both TRBC1 and TRBC2 were covered by a beta constant-region primer of two equimolar oligonucleotides. Ligated cDNA was amplified by four rounds of PCR with nested alpha and beta constant-region primers and SP2. TCRdb ran MiXCR on the UMI-ligation and nested PCR reads and lists one entry per CDR3 protein. The table records 140,000 to 150,000 distinct CDR3 sequences, about a sixth of them present only once. The CDR3 has 13 amino acids. Looked up from germline, CDR1 is ENHRY and CDR2 is SYGVKD. V gave up 3 bases and J gave up 3 bases, with 9 bases separating them.

The sequenced sample consisted of naive CD4+ T cells from blood. The receptor was isolated from a human donor in good health. This chain uses TRBV10-3 with TRBJ2-7; no clear D. CDR3 protein: CAISDQLVYEQYF. Written as DNA, the CDR3 is TGTGCCATCAGTGATCAACTGGTCTACGAGCAGTACTTC.